This entry features one T cell receptor beta chain sequence. Its matching antigen is unknown. The data are from a study of post-analysis software for immune sequencing data. Across the study: Both relapsing-remitting and secondary progressive multiple sclerosis featured among the disease courses, as did progressive-relapsing multiple sclerosis.

TCR beta cDNA libraries included unique molecular identifiers. TCRdb reanalysed the PCR reads using MiXCR and keeps one entry per CDR3 protein. The table includes approximately 630,000 distinct CDR3 sequences, 55% to 60% detected once. General observations from the study: Several TRBV segments were more frequent in patients than controls; TRBV5-6, TRBV5-1 and TRBV20-1 belonged to this group. When compared against controls, multiple sclerosis patients showed significantly lower normalized Chao1 diversity. Analysis by F measure revealed that same-batch samples clustered strongly together.

The CDR3 covers 14 residues. The ends were cut back, 2 bases at V and 4 bases at J, with 11 bases in the middle. In germline, CDR1 is SGHDT, CDR2 YYEEEE. This chain links TRBV5-6 with TRBJ2-3; D may be TRBD1 (5 bases). The source is a girl between 2 and 10 years old with multiple sclerosis. The source material was blood. The CDR3 coding sequence is TGTGCCAGCAGCTTTAGGACACAAGCAGATACGCAGTATTTT. This translates into CASSFRTQADTQYF.